The clone carrying this TCR beta chain was detected once. These data are taken from a study of shared clonotypes between healthy human individuals. The CDR3 is made up of 16 amino acids. V shed 1 base and J 6 bases; nucleotides not matched to a gene: 10. Germline CDR1 is MDHEN and CDR2 is SYDVKM. Data came from immunoSEQ multiplex PCR; TCRdb stores just in-frame clones and leaves some out. This table has 2 million to 3 million clones, roughly 93% appearing once. Material: naive CD4+ T cells from PBMCs. Stated subset: CD45RA+ positively selected. The sequence was collected from a man younger than 30 in good health. Some clones in this sample may be carry-over from other donors' samples. This sequence joins TRBV28 and TRBJ1-2; 8 bases align to TRBD1. The CDR3 coding sequence is TGTGCCAGCAGTTTATATGGGACACAGGGGGTCCATGGCTACACCTTC. Translation gives CASSLYGTQGVHGYTF.